The 6 T cell receptor beta chains presented below share a single source sample, sequenced in a study of T cell changes during pregnancy in multiple sclerosis. Using immunoSEQ multiplex PCR, the repertoire was profiled, and TCRdb retains in-frame clones only, with some absent. This sample has around 33,000 clones; roughly 94% occur once, and the top ten carry 0.45% to 0.5%. The material was CD4+ T cells from peripheral blood mononuclear cells, obtained after pregnancy. These receptors all stem from a female donor with multiple sclerosis, enrolled in a pregnancy study.

V is TRBV12-5 and J is TRBJ1-3; D remains ambiguous. Germline assignment: CDR1 LGHNT and CDR2 FRNRAP. There are 14 residues in the CDR3. Trimming removed 7 bases at V and 0 bases at J, with 10 bases between. CDR3 sequence: CASATGYSGNTIYF. The CDR3 DNA sequence: TGTGCTAGTGCTACGGGGTACTCTGGAAACACCATATATTTT.

The chain recombines TRBV21-1 with TRBJ2-7; the table calls TRBD2, which could not be checked here. TRBV21-1 is given as a pseudogene. The CDR3 totals 15 residues. The CDR3 bases are TGTGCCAGCAGCCTCGCGGTAGCGGGTATCTACGAGCAGTACTTC. It translates to CASSLAVAGIYEQYF.

The genes are TRBV7-2 and TRBJ2-4; possibly TRBD1 for D (6 bases). The CDR3 totals 14 residues. Germline CDR1 reads SGHTA; CDR2 reads FQGNSA. Trimming removed 5 bases at V and 2 bases at J, with 10 bases between. The CDR3 loop reads CASSEQGSKNIQYF. CDR3 DNA: TGTGCCAGCAGCGAACAGGGCTCCAAAAACATTCAGTACTTC.

The CDR3 bases are TGCAGCGTTGAGGGACAGGGGGCGTCTGAAGCTTTCTTT. Translating gives CSVEGQGASEAFF. The V call is TRBV29-1, the J call TRBJ1-1, with 12 bases that match TRBD1. The CDR3 length is 13 residues. In germline, CDR1 is SQVTM, CDR2 ANQGSEA. Losses at the gene ends were 3 bases for V and 6 bases for J; bases not matched to a gene: 2.

CDR3 nucleotide sequence: TGCGCCAGCAGCCAAGAGAGGCCGGGGACCCAGACTAGCGGGAGTAAATACGAGCAGTACTTC. Translation: CASSQERPGTQTSGSKYEQYF. This sequence joins TRBV4-1 and TRBJ2-7; 12 bases align to TRBD2. Trimming at V came to 0 bases and at J to 4 bases, leaving 19 bases not matched to a gene. The CDR3 totals 21 residues. Germline CDR1 reads MGHRA; CDR2 reads YSYEKL.

This chain joins TRBV2 and TRBJ1-1, with a weak D call TRBD1 (6 bases). The germline CDR1 and CDR2 sequences are SNHLY and FYNNEI. Trimming stripped 6 bases from V and 7 bases from J, with 18 bases between. This CDR3 region has 14 residues. This chain's CDR3 is CASSFKGGHGEAFF. CDR3 sequence (DNA): TGTGCCAGCAGCTTTAAGGGGGGGCACGGTGAAGCTTTCTTT.